This T cell receptor beta chain appears in the sequencing data of a study of blood T cell repertoires in COVID-19. Study-wide context: PBMCs, B-cell-depleted T cells, or T cells were the source of the cDNA or gDNA that made up the material.

Trimming at V came to 4 bases and at J to 6 bases, leaving 7 bases not matched to a gene. The CDR3 loop spans 16 amino acids. Looked up from germline, CDR1 is SGHDT and CDR2 is YYEEEE. The method was immunoSEQ multiplex PCR; TCRdb's version includes in-frame clones alone and lacks a portion of them. The sample records around 300,000 clones, about 88% being singletons. This clone came up once. This receptor was taken from a woman in her forties or fifties who had recovered from COVID-19. V and J are TRBV5-6 and TRBJ2-1; the match to TRBD2 covers 13 bases. Source material: PBMCs or T cells enriched from blood (not recorded which). This CDR3 reads CASSRLGLAGSNEQFF. The CDR3 nucleotides are TGTGCCAGCAGCCGGTTGGGACTAGCGGGGTCCAATGAGCAGTTCTTC. The full variable domain, in which reference TRBV5-6 and TRBJ2-1 provide the parts outside the CDR3, is DAGVTQSPTHLIKTRGQQVTLRCSPKSGHDTVSWYQQALGQGPQFIFQYYEEEERQRGNFPDRFSGHQFPNYSSELNVNALLLGDSALYLCASSRLGLAGSNEQFFGPGTRLTVL.